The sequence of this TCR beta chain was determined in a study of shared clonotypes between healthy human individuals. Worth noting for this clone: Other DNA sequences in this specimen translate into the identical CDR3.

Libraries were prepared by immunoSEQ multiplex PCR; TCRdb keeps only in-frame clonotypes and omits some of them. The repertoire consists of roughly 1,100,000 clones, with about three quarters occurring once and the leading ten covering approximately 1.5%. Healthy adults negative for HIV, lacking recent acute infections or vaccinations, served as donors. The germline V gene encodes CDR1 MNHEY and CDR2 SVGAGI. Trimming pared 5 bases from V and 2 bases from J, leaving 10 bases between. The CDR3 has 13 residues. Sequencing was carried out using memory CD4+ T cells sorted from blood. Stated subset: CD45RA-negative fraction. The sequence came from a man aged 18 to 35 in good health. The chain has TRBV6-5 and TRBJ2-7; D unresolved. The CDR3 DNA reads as TGTGCCAGCAGTCGGACGGGTACCTACGAGCAGTACTTC. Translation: CASSRTGTYEQYF.